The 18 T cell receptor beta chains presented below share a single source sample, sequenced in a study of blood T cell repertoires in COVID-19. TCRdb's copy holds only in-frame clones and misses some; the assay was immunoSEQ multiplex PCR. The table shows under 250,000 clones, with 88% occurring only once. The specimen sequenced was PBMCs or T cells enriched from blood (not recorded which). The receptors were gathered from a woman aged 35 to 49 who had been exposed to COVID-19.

The CDR3 region is CASRQGQYQETQYF. For the CDR3, the DNA is TGTGCCAGCAGGCAGGGCCAGTACCAAGAGACCCAGTACTTC. The chain employs TRBV27 and TRBJ2-5; TRBD1 is a possible D gene (5 bases). In germline, CDR1 is MNHEY, CDR2 SMNVEV (reference sequence). CDR3 length: 14 residues. V lost 6 bases, J lost 0 bases, and 11 bases lay in between.

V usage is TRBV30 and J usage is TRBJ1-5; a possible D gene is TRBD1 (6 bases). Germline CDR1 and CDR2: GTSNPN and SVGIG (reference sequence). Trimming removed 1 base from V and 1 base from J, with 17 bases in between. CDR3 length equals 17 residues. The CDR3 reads CAWSAGRVDRSNQPQHF. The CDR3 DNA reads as TGTGCCTGGAGTGCGGGGAGGGTGGACAGAAGCAATCAGCCCCAGCATTTT. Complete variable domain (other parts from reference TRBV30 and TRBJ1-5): SQTIHQWPATLVQPVGSPLSLECTVEGTSNPNLYWYRQAAGRGLQLLFYSVGIGQISSEVPQNLSASRPQDRQFILSSKKLLLSDSGFYLCAWSAGRVDRSNQPQHFGDGTRLSIL.

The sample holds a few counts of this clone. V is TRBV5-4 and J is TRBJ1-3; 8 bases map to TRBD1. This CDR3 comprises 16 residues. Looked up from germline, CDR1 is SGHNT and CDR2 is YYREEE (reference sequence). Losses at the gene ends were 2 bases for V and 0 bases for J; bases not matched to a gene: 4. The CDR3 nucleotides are TGTGCCAGCAGCTTTGGGACAGGACGCTCTGGAAACACCATATATTTT. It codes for CASSFGTGRSGNTIYF.

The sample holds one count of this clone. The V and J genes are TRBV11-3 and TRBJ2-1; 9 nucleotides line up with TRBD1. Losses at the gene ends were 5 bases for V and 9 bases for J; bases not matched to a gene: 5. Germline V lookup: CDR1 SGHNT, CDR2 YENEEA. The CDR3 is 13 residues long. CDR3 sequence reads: CASSRTGGLEQFF. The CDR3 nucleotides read TGTGCCAGCAGCCGAACAGGGGGCCTTGAGCAGTTCTTC.

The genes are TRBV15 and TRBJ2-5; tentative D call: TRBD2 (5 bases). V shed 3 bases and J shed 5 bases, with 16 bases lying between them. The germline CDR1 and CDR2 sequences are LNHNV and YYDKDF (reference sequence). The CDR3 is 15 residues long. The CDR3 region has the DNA TGTGCCACCAGCAGGCTCGGGGAGACACTCGAGACCCAGTACTTC. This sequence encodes CATSRLGETLETQYF.

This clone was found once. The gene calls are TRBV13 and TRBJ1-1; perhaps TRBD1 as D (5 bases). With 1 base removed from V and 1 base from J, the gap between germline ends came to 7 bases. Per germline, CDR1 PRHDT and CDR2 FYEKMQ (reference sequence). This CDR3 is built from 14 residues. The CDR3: CASSLVRGNTEAFF. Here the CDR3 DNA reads TGTGCCAGCAGCTTAGTAAGGGGGAACACTGAAGCTTTCTTT.

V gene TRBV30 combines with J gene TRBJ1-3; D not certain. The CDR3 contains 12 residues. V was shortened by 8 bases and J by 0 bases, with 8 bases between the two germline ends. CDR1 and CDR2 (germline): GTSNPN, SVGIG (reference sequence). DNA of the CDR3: TGTGCCAATCGGGACTCTGGAAACACCATATATTTT. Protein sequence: CANRDSGNTIYF.

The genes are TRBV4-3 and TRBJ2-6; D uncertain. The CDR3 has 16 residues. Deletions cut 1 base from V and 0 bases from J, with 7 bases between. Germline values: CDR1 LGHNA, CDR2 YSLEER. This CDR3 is CASSQGHSSGANVLTF. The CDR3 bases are TGCGCCAGCAGCCAAGGCCACAGCTCTGGGGCCAACGTCCTGACTTTC.

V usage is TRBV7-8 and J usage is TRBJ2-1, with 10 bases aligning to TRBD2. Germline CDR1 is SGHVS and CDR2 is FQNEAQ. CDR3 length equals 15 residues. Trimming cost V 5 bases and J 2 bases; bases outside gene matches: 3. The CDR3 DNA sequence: TGTGCCAGCAGCATAACTAGCGGGGCCTACAATGAGCAGTTCTTC. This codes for CASSITSGAYNEQFF.

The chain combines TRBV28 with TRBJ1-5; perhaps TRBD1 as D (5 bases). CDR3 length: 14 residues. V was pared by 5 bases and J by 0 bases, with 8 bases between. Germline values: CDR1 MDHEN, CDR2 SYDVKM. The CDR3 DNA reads TGTGCCAGCAGTCTCAGGGTTAGCAATCAGCCCCAGCATTTT. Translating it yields CASSLRVSNQPQHF.

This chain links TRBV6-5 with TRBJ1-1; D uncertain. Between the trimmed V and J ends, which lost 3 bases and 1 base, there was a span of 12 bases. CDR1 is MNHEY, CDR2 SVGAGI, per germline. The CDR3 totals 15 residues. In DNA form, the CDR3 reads TGTGCCAGCAGTTATTATCCAGTGAAGAACACTGAAGCTTTCTTT. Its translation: CASSYYPVKNTEAFF.

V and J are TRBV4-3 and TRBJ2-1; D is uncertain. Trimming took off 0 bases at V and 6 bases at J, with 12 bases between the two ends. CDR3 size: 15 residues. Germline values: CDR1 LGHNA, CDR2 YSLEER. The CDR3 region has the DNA TGCGCCAGCAGCCAAGATCCCCAAGGCGGCAATGAGCAGTTCTTC. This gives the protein CASSQDPQGGNEQFF.

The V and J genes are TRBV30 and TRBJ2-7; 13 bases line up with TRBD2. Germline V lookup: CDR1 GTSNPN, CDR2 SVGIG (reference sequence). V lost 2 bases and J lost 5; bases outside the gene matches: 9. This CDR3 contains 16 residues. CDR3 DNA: TGTGCCTGGAGTACAATCAGACTAGCGGGGGGCCACGAGCAGTACTTC. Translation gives CAWSTIRLAGGHEQYF. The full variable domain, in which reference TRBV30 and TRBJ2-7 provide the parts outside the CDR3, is SQTIHQWPATLVQPVGSPLSLECTVEGTSNPNLYWYRQAAGRGLQLLFYSVGIGQISSEVPQNLSASRPQDRQFILSSKKLLLSDSGFYLCAWSTIRLAGGHEQYFGPGTRLTVT.

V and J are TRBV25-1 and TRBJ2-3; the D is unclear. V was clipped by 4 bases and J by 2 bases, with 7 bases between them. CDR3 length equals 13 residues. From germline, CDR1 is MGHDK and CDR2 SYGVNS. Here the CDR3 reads CASSAHSTDTQYF. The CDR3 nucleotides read TGTGCCAGCAGTGCCCATTCCACAGATACGCAGTATTTT.

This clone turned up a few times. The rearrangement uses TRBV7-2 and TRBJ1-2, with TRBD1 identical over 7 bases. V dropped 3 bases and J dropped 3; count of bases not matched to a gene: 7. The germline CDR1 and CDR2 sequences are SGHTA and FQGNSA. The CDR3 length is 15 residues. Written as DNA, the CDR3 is TGTGCCAGCAGCTTGGGACAGTTGGGGGACTATGGCTACACCTTC. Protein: CASSLGQLGDYGYTF. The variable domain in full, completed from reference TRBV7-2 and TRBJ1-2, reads GAGVSQSPSNKVTEKGKDVELRCDPISGHTALYWYRQSLGQGLEFLIYFQGNSAPDKSGLPSDRFSAERTGGSVSTLTIQRTQQEDSAVYLCASSLGQLGDYGYTFGSGTRLTVV.

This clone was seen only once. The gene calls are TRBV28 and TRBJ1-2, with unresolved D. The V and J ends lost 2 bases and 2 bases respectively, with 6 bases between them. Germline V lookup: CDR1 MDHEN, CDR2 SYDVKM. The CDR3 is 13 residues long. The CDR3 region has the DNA TGTGCCAGCAGTTTACGGGAGAACTATGGCTACACCTTC. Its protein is CASSLRENYGYTF.

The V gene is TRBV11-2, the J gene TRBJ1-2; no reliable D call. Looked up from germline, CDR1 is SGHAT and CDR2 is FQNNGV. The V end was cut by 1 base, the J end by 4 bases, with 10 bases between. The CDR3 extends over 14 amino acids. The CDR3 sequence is CASSLASGVYGYTF. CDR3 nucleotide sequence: TGTGCCAGCAGCTTAGCCTCCGGGGTCTATGGCTACACCTTC.

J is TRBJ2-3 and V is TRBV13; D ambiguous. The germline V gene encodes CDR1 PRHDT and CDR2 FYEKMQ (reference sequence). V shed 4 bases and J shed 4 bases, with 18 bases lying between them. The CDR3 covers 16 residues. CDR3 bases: TGTGCCAGCAGCTCCCCCGGCGGCAGCAGTGCAGATACGCAGTATTTT. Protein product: CASSSPGGSSADTQYF.